The T cell receptor (beta chain) under discussion was sequenced for a study of T cells after yellow fever vaccination. Broader study findings: Clonotypes shared by both compartments, CD4 and CD8, made up a small share.

TCRdb reanalysed the 5' RACE reads using MiXCR and keeps one entry per CDR3 protein. The sample holds 110,000 to 150,000 distinct CDR3 sequences, under 7% seen once. Germline trimming cut 2 bases from V and 0 bases from J; bases unmatched to any gene: 11. Germline CDR1 and CDR2: MNHEY and SVGAGI. The CDR3 totals 18 residues. This clonotype was found a few times. Antigen specificity is unknown. This receptor was obtained from a man aged 25 to 45 who received the YFV17D yellow fever vaccine. J is TRBJ1-1 and V is TRBV6-5, with 8 nucleotides matching TRBD1. Sequencing was performed on CD4+ T cells sorted from PBMCs, taken 10 days after the yellow fever booster vaccination. The CDR3 sequence: CASSYDRGAIGVNTEAFF. The CDR3 coding sequence is TGTGCCAGCAGTTACGACAGGGGCGCAATAGGGGTGAACACTGAAGCTTTCTTT.